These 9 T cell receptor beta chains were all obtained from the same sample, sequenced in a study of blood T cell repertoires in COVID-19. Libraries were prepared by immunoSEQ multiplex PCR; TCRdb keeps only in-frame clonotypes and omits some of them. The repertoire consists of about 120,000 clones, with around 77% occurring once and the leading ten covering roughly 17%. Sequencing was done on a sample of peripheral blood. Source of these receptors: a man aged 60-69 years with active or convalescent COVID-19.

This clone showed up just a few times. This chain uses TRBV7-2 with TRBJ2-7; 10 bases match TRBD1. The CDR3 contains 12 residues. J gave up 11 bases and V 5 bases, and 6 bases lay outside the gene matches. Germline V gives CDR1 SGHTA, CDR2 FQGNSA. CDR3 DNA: TGTGCCAGCAGCCAAAGACAGGGGGCTAAGTACTTC. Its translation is CASSQRQGAKYF.

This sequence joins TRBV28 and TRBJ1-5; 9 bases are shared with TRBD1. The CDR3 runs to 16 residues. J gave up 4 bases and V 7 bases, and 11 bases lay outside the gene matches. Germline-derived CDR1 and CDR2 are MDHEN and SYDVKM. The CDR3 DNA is TGTGCCAGCAAAGACTCGGACAGGGGTTATAATCAGCCCCAGCATTTT. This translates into CASKDSDRGYNQPQHF.

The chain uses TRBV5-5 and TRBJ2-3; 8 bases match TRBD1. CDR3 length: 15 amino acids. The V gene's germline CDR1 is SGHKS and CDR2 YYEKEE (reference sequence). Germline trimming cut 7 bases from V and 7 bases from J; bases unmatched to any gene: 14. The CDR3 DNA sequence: TGTGCCAGCGGACCGATGGACAGGGCGAGAAATACGCAGTATTTT. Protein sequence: CASGPMDRARNTQYF.

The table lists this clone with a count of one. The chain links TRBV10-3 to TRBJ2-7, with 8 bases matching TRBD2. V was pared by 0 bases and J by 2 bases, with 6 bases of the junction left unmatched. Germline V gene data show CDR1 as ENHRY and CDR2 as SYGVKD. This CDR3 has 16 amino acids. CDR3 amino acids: CAISESKTSGAYEQYF. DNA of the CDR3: TGTGCCATCAGTGAGTCGAAAACTAGCGGAGCCTACGAGCAGTACTTC.

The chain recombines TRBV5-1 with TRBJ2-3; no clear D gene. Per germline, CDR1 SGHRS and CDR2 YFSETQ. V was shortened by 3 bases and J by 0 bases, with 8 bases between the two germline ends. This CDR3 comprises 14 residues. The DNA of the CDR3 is TGCGCCAGCAGCTCCTACGGGAGCACAGATACGCAGTATTTT. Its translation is CASSSYGSTDTQYF.

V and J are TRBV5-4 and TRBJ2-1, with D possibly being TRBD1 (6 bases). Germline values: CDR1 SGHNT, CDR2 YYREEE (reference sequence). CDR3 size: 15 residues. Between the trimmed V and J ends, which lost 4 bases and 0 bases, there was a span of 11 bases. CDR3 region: CASSPRTVSYNEQFF. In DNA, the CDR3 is TGTGCCAGCAGCCCTAGGACAGTCTCCTACAATGAGCAGTTCTTC. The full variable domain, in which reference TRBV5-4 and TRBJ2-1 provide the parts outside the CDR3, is ETGVTQSPTHLIKTRGQQVTLRCSSQSGHNTVSWYQQALGQGPQFIFQYYREEENGRGNFPPRFSGLQFPNYSSELNVNALELDDSALYLCASSPRTVSYNEQFFGPGTRLTVL.

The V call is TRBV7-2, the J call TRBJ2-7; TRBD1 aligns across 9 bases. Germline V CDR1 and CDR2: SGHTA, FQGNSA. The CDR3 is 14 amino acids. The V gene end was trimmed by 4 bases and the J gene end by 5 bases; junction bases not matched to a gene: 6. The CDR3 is CASSSGTGMNEQYF. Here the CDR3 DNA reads TGTGCCAGCAGCTCGGGGACAGGGATGAACGAGCAGTACTTC.

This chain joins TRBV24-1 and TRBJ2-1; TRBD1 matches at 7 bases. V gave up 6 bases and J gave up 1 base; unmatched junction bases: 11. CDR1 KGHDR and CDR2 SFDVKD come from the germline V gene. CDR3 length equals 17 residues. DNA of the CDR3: TGTGCCACCAGTCCGACCCCAGGGACAGTTTCCTACAATGAGCAGTTCTTC. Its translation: CATSPTPGTVSYNEQFF.

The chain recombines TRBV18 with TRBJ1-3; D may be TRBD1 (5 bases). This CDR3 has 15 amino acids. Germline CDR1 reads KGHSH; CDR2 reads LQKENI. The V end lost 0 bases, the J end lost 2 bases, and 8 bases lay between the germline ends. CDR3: CASSPPGRAGNTIYF. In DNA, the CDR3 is TGTGCCAGCTCACCACCGGGCAGGGCTGGAAACACCATATATTTT. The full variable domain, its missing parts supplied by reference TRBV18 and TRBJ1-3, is NAGVMQNPRHLVRRRGQEARLRCSPMKGHSHVYWYRQLPEEGLKFMVYLQKENIIDESGMPKERFSAEFPKEGPSILRIQQVVRGDSAAYFCASSPPGRAGNTIYFGEGSWLTVV.